This TCR beta chain was sequenced during a study of blood T cell repertoires in COVID-19. CDR1 GTSNPN and CDR2 SVGIG come from the germline V gene (reference sequence). CDR3 length: 13 residues. Trimming removed 1 base from V and 6 bases from J, with 13 bases in between. TCRdb's table, derived via immunoSEQ multiplex PCR, lists solely in-frame clones and lacks some. The table has approximately 210,000 clones, about 88% seen once. This receptor was taken from a middle-aged man with acute or convalescent COVID-19. Sequences were obtained from peripheral blood. The rearrangement joins TRBV30 to TRBJ2-7, with D possibly matching TRBD2 (5 bases). Here the CDR3 DNA reads TGTGCCTGGAGTGCGGGGATTCTCCGCGAGCAGTACTTC. Protein: CAWSAGILREQYF.